This TCR beta chain appears in the sequencing data of a study of blood T cell repertoires in COVID-19. Study-level information: PBMCs, B-cell-depleted T cells, or T cells were the source of the cDNA or gDNA that made up the material.

Libraries were prepared by immunoSEQ multiplex PCR; TCRdb keeps only in-frame clonotypes and omits some of them. The sample has some 350,000 clones, around 87% seen once; the top ten hold around 7%. CDR1 and CDR2 (germline): SEHNR, FQNEAQ (reference sequence). V lost 5 bases and J lost 5; bases outside the gene matches: 10. The CDR3 has 15 amino acids. This clone was found a few times. The chain links TRBV7-9 to TRBJ2-7, with TRBD2 matching 9 bases. The source material was peripheral blood. This TCR was recovered from a man between 18 and 29 years old with active or convalescent COVID-19. The chain's CDR3 is CASSPSGRSYHEQYF. CDR3 coding DNA: TGTGCCAGCAGCCCAAGCGGGAGGAGTTACCACGAGCAGTACTTC.